This TCR beta chain is drawn from a study of blood T cell repertoires in COVID-19. Overall study context: PBMCs, B-cell-depleted T cells, or T cells provided the cDNA or gDNA that made up the material.

Germline V gene data show CDR1 as MNHEY and CDR2 as SVGEGT. This CDR3 is 14 amino acids long. Trimming took off 6 bases at V and 0 bases at J, with 11 bases between the two ends. In the original workflow: From reference gene primer amplification, estimates of nucleated cell counts were derived. The method was immunoSEQ multiplex PCR; TCRdb's version includes in-frame clones alone and lacks a portion of them. The DNA was the basis for D and trimming; V, J and clone size are from that table. The sample has around 190,000 clones; 70% to 90% are singletons. The sequencing sample was made of peripheral blood. The receptor was derived from a woman at least 80 years old with acute or convalescent COVID-19. V and J are TRBV6-2 or TRBV6-3 and TRBJ1-1; no definite D call. The CDR3 spells CASSLRGVNTEAFF. DNA of the CDR3: TGTGCCAGCAGCCTACGCGGGGTGAACACTGAAGCTTTCTTT.